Following are 7 T cell receptor beta chains from one sample sequenced in a study of T cells in Graves' hyperthyroidism and ophthalmopathy. Amplification of TCR beta CDR3 regions used RNA as the template. First-round RT-PCR with HTBI primers amplified the TCR CDR3 region. MiXCR, run by TCRdb on the multiplex PCR reads, gives a single entry per CDR3 protein. The sample contains 200,000 to 250,000 distinct CDR3 sequences, roughly a sixth of which appear only once. Sequenced material: blood. Every receptor here comes from a man between 50 and 59 years old with Graves' hyperthyroidism.

This clonotype was picked up many times. This rearrangement joins TRBV11-1 to TRBJ2-2, with D possibly called TRBD1 or TRBD2 (5 bases each). The CDR3 loop spans 13 amino acids. Germline-derived CDR1 and CDR2 are SGHAT and FQDESV (reference sequence). V lost 6 bases and J lost 7, with 12 bases in between. CDR3 nucleotides: TGTGCCAGCAGTCGGGGCCGGGGCGGGGAGCTGTTTTTT. Its protein is CASSRGRGGELFF.

The chain recombines TRBV10-2 with TRBJ2-2; 7 bases align to TRBD1. The J segment lost 5 bases and the V segment lost 9 bases, leaving 9 bases of the junction unmatched. The germline CDR1 and CDR2 sequences are WSHSY and SAAADI. The CDR3 extends over 14 amino acids. CDR3 protein: CASADRDYTGELFF. CDR3 nucleotide sequence: TGCGCCAGTGCCGACAGGGATTATACCGGGGAGCTGTTTTTT.

This clonotype appeared many times. The rearrangement links TRBV5-5 to TRBJ2-3; D not certain. There are 15 residues in the CDR3. Germline CDR1 is SGHKS and CDR2 is YYEKEE (reference sequence). The V gene lost 0 bases and the J gene lost 0 bases, with 8 bases spanning the gap. The CDR3 nucleotides read TGTGCCAGCAGCTTGGATGGCGGTAGCACAGATACGCAGTATTTT. Its translation: CASSLDGGSTDTQYF.

On this clonotype: This may be a read error: a much more frequent sequence differs by one nucleotide. The conserved phenylalanine or tryptophan is not found at the CDR3 terminus, so this likely reflects a read error. The gene calls are TRBV7-9 and TRBJ1-2; the match to TRBD1 covers 8 bases. The CDR3 contains 12 residues. The J segment lost 7 bases and the V segment lost 5 bases, leaving 3 bases of the junction unmatched. Germline V gives CDR1 SEHNR, CDR2 FQNEAQ (reference sequence). CDR3 DNA: TGTGCCAGCAGCCGACAGGGGTCTGGCTACACCCTC. This encodes CASSRQGSGYTL.

This clonotype was picked up a small number of times. V gene TRBV3-1 combines with J gene TRBJ1-4; D is undetermined. From germline, CDR1 is LGHDT and CDR2 YNNKEL (reference sequence). This CDR3 spans 17 amino acids. Trimming pared 0 bases from V and 5 bases from J, leaving 16 bases between. The CDR3 nucleotides are TGTGCCAGCAGCCAAGAGGTAGGAGAGTGGGCCAATGAAAAACTGTTTTTT. It is translated as CASSQEVGEWANEKLFF. The full variable domain, with the rest looked up from reference TRBV3-1 and TRBJ1-4, is DTAVSQTPKYLVTQMGNDKSIKCEQNLGHDTMYWYKQDSKKFLKIMFSYNNKELIINETVPNRFSPKSPDKAHLNLHINSLELGDSAVYFCASSQEVGEWANEKLFFGSGTQLSVL.

This clonotype was observed many times. The chain joins TRBV30 to TRBJ2-3; TRBD2 matches at 11 bases. V lost 1 base and J lost 3; bases outside the gene matches: 3. This CDR3 has 15 amino acids. Germline CDR1 and CDR2: GTSNPN and SVGIG (reference sequence). CDR3 region: CAWSGTSGLTDTQYF. CDR3 nucleotide sequence: TGTGCCTGGAGTGGGACTAGCGGGTTGACAGATACGCAGTATTTT.

This clonotype was observed at least ten times. The genes are TRBV28 and TRBJ2-5, with D unresolved. In germline, CDR1 is MDHEN, CDR2 SYDVKM. Trimming left V 1 base short and J 0 bases short, with 9 bases between. The CDR3 is 15 residues long. The CDR3 reads CASSLLAAYQETQYF. The CDR3 DNA sequence: TGTGCCAGCAGTTTATTGGCAGCCTACCAAGAGACCCAGTACTTC.